These T cell receptor beta chains were read from a single sample in a study of cytomegalovirus exposure and HLA in healthy donors. Clones were read by immunoSEQ multiplex PCR, and TCRdb kept only the in-frame ones, dropping some. Found here are 100,000 to 150,000 clones, over 60% of them singletons; the top ten hold roughly 2%. Sample: PBMCs. The receptors come from a man aged 50 to 60 in good health and CMV-seronegative. CDR3s include the opening cysteine and the closing phenylalanine or tryptophan. A D gene is named only where the DNA matches it firmly. Size values are once, few and many counts, or a class for expanded clones, and some rows have none.

V: TRBV7-2
size: few
J: TRBJ2-3
D: -
DNA: TGTGCCAGCAGCTTAGCGTCGGTGGAGAGCACAGATACGCAGTATTTT
CDR3: CASSLASVESTDTQYF

V: TRBV5-4
size: -
J: TRBJ1-1
D: -
DNA: TGTGCCAGCAGCCGGACAGTGAACACTGAAGCTTTCTTT
CDR3: CASSRTVNTEAFF

V: TRBV5-1
size: -
J: TRBJ2-2
D: -
DNA: TGCGCCAGCAGCTTTCTTGACACCGGGGAGCTGTTTTTT
CDR3: CASSFLDTGELFF

V: TRBV9
size: -
J: TRBJ1-4
D: TRBD1
DNA: TGTGCCAGCAGCGTAGCGGACAGGTATAATGAAAAACTGTTTTTT
CDR3: CASSVADRYNEKLFF

V: TRBV9
size: few
J: TRBJ2-1
D: -
DNA: TGTGCCAGCAGCGTCGGGGTTAGCTCCTACAATGAGCAGTTCTTC
CDR3: CASSVGVSSYNEQFF

V: TRBV5-4
size: -
J: TRBJ2-2
D: TRBD1
DNA: TGTGCCAGCAGCTTGGCCGTAGGGACAGGGGGAGTCGGGGAGCTGTTTTTT
CDR3: CASSLAVGTGGVGELFF

V: TRBV7-9
size: -
J: TRBJ1-1
D: TRBD1
DNA: TGTGCCATCAGGACCGGGACAGGGGGCGCGAAGGAGTCCACTGAAGCTTTCTTT
CDR3: CAIRTGTGGAKESTEAFF

V: TRBV4-3
size: -
J: TRBJ1-1
D: -
DNA: TGCGCCAGCAGCCAAGACGCCAGGGTGGGGGCTTTCTTT
CDR3: CASSQDARVGAFF

V: TRBV15
size: few
J: TRBJ2-3
D: TRBD2
DNA: TGTGCCACCAGCAGGGTGGCGGGGGGCCTGGGAGATACGCAGTATTTT
CDR3: CATSRVAGGLGDTQYF

V: TRBV19
size: -
J: TRBJ1-6
D: TRBD1
DNA: TGTGCCAGTAGTTCCCGACAGGGAAGGTCACCCCTCCACTTT
CDR3: CASSSRQGRSPLHF